A single sample gave rise to the 16 T cell receptor beta chains below, sequenced in a study of cytomegalovirus exposure and HLA in healthy donors. Use of 60 Vbeta and 13 Jbeta primers characterized the PCR. The repertoire was sequenced with immunoSEQ multiplex PCR; TCRdb's copy has only in-frame clones and lacks some. The sample lists some 150,000 clones; roughly four fifths were seen once. What was sequenced was PBMCs. Source of these receptors: a man aged 55 to 70 in good health and CMV-seronegative.

This CDR3 reads CASSFGSSGYNEQFF. The CDR3 nucleotides are TGTGCCAGCAGTTTTGGTAGTTCCGGCTACAATGAGCAGTTCTTC. This chain joins TRBV27 and TRBJ2-1, with no clear D. V lost 3 bases and J lost 3, with 12 bases in between. The length of the CDR3 is 15 residues. Germline-derived CDR1 and CDR2 are MNHEY and SMNVEV (reference sequence).

The genes are TRBV2 and TRBJ1-5; the D is unclear. Germline CDR1 reads SNHLY; CDR2 reads FYNNEI. CDR3 size: 19 residues. Trimming removed 3 bases at V and 4 bases at J, with 25 bases between. CDR3 DNA: TGTGCCAGCAGTGAGCAGGTACGGTGGCCCGCTACCATTAATCAGCCCCAGCATTTT. As protein: CASSEQVRWPATINQPQHF.

The chain uses TRBV30 and TRBJ1-1, with 10 bases lining up with TRBD1. Germline values: CDR1 GTSNPN, CDR2 SVGIG (reference sequence). This CDR3 contains 14 residues. V was clipped by 3 bases and J by 3 bases; unmatched bases: 4. Here the CDR3 DNA reads TGTGCCTGGAGGACAGGGGGCTACGACACTGAAGCTTTCTTT. Translating gives CAWRTGGYDTEAFF.

This rearrangement joins TRBV5-4 to TRBJ1-2; 7 bases align to TRBD1. The CDR3 has 18 amino acids. Germline assignment: CDR1 SGHNT and CDR2 YYREEE (reference sequence). The ends lost 8 bases at V and 4 bases at J; junction bases unmatched: 23. DNA of the CDR3: TGTGCCAGGACCCGAGGGGACCTTACAGGGGCACACACCTATGGCTACACCTTC. It specifies CARTRGDLTGAHTYGYTF.

The chain has TRBV30 and TRBJ2-7; D perhaps matches TRBD1 (6 bases). Trimming removed 7 bases at V and 0 bases at J, with 16 bases between. Looked up from germline, CDR1 is GTSNPN and CDR2 is SVGIG (reference sequence). The CDR3 is 14 amino acids. CDR3 protein: CALAGQPNSYEQYF. The CDR3 DNA reads as TGTGCCTTGGCAGGACAGCCTAACTCCTACGAGCAGTACTTC.

This clone was seen just once. This chain uses TRBV7-8 with TRBJ2-3; the D gene is possibly TRBD2 (5 bases). This CDR3 has 16 residues. The germline gives CDR1 SGHVS, CDR2 FQNEAQ. V was cut by 4 bases and J by 0 bases, with 14 bases left in between. The CDR3 loop reads CASSSRGSPSTDTQYF. CDR3 DNA sequence: TGTGCCAGCAGCTCCCGCGGGTCGCCTAGCACAGATACGCAGTATTTT. Looking up the rest from reference TRBV7-8 and TRBJ2-3 gives the full variable domain: GAGVSQSPRYKVAKRGQDVALRCDPISGHVSLFWYQQALGQGPEFLTYFQNEAQLDKSGLPSDRFFAERPEGSVSTLKIQRTQQEDSAVYLCASSSRGSPSTDTQYFGPGTRLTVL.

This clone was seen a single time. This rearrangement joins TRBV28 to TRBJ2-5; D is unclear. Germline CDR1 reads MDHEN; CDR2 reads SYDVKM. V lost 4 bases to trimming and J lost 5 bases, with 11 bases between them. There are 13 residues in the CDR3. CDR3 amino acids: CASSSGAWETQYF. The CDR3 nucleotides are TGTGCCAGCAGTTCCGGAGCTTGGGAGACCCAGTACTTC.

In this sample, this clone turned up once. CDR3 sequence: CASIKQGAETQYF. DNA of the CDR3: TGTGCCAGCATCAAACAGGGTGCCGAGACCCAGTACTTC. The chain recombines TRBV28 with TRBJ2-5, with D possibly being TRBD1 (6 bases). This CDR3 is 13 amino acids long. The germline V gene has CDR1 MDHEN and CDR2 SYDVKM. The V gene lost 7 bases and the J gene lost 5 bases, with 14 bases spanning the gap.

Only a few counts were recorded for this clone. This chain connects TRBV19 to TRBJ1-2; 10 bases map to TRBD1. Per the germline V gene, CDR1 is LNHDA and CDR2 is SQIVND (reference sequence). J gave up 3 bases and V 6 bases, and 10 bases lay outside the gene matches. The CDR3 has 16 residues. Here the CDR3 reads CASRPRGTGAHYGYTF. In DNA, the CDR3 is TGTGCCAGTAGACCCCGCGGGACAGGGGCCCACTATGGCTACACCTTC. Using reference TRBV19 and TRBJ1-2 for the parts outside the CDR3, the full variable domain is DGGITQSPKYLFRKEGQNVTLSCEQNLNHDAMYWYRQDPGQGLRLIYYSQIVNDFQKGDIAEGYSVSREKKESFPLTVTSAQKNPTAFYLCASRPRGTGAHYGYTFGSGTRLTVV.

This chain joins TRBV6-6 and TRBJ1-2, with TRBD1 identical over 7 bases. The CDR3 totals 13 residues. Per germline, CDR1 MNHNY and CDR2 SVGAGI (reference sequence). The trim removed 11 bases at V and 2 bases at J, leaving 8 bases unmatched. As DNA, the CDR3 is TGTGCCGGGAAAGCGACAGGGAACTATGGCTACACCTTC. As protein: CAGKATGNYGYTF.

This clone was picked up a small number of times. The gene calls are TRBV25-1 and TRBJ2-7, with 10 positions matching TRBD2. The germline V gene has CDR1 MGHDK and CDR2 SYGVNS. This CDR3 comprises 14 residues. Trimming at V came to 3 bases and at J to 5 bases, leaving 4 bases not matched to a gene. CDR3 region: CASSDSGGVDEQYF. For the CDR3, the DNA is TGTGCCAGCAGTGACAGCGGGGGGGTCGACGAGCAGTACTTC.

V and J are TRBV28 and TRBJ1-2, with 9 bases that match TRBD1. Germline CDR1 MDHEN, CDR2 SYDVKM. Trimming at V came to 4 bases and at J to 8 bases, leaving 5 bases not matched to a gene. The CDR3 runs to 13 residues. CDR3 sequence reads: CASSSQGAYGYTF. The CDR3 DNA reads as TGTGCCAGCAGTTCACAGGGGGCCTACGGCTACACCTTC.

This chain connects TRBV6-5 to TRBJ2-2, with D possibly being TRBD1 (6 bases). Trimming pared 7 bases from V and 1 base from J, leaving 10 bases between. The CDR3 is 14 amino acids. Germline V gene sequence: CDR1 MNHEY, CDR2 SVGAGI. The CDR3 reads CASNMGQNTGELFF. In DNA, the CDR3 is TGTGCCAGCAACATGGGACAGAACACCGGGGAGCTGTTTTTT.

The chain joins TRBV6-6 to TRBJ2-5; D is possibly TRBD2 (5 bases). The J call may be mistaken, given a closer DNA end match to TRBJ2-7. Germline V gene data show CDR1 as MNHNY and CDR2 as SVGAGI (reference sequence). The CDR3 totals 15 residues. This CDR3 is CASSYSESEGYEQYF. CDR3 nucleotide sequence: TGTGCCAGCAGTTACTCGGAGTCAGAGGGCTACGAGCAGTACTTC.

This clone was observed a few times. The chain joins TRBV6-6 to TRBJ1-3; D is unresolved. V gave up 5 bases and J gave up 0 bases, with 11 bases separating them. CDR3 size: 15 residues. From germline, CDR1 is MNHNY and CDR2 SVGAGI (reference sequence). The CDR3 DNA sequence: TGTGCCAGCAGTCAAGACACAATCTCTGGAAACACCATATATTTT. It specifies CASSQDTISGNTIYF.

For the CDR3, the DNA is TGTGCCAGCAATGGACTAGCGGGAATCGACGAGCAGTACTTC. This encodes CASNGLAGIDEQYF. The V and J genes are TRBV6-1 and TRBJ2-7; 12 nucleotides agree with TRBD2. The CDR3 contains 14 residues. The junction had 6 bases not matched to a gene; V was cut back by 7 bases and J by 5 bases. CDR1 and CDR2 from the germline V gene are MNHNS and SASEGT.